The 31 T cell receptor beta chains given below trace back to one sample, sequenced in a study of glioma-infiltrating T cells after dendritic cell vaccination. TCRdb keeps only in-frame clones here, not all; method: immunoSEQ multiplex PCR. The data show approximately 62,000 clones, with about 89% seen just once and around 10% held by the top ten. This sample's time point: after dendritic cell vaccination, including at tumor progression/relapse. The source material was blood, sampled after dendritic cell vaccination. The receptor source for this set is a human donor with glioblastoma.

The chain recombines TRBV11-2 with TRBJ2-2; 7 bases line up with TRBD1. This CDR3 is built from 16 residues. Germline assignment: CDR1 SGHAT and CDR2 FQNNGV. The V and J ends lost 5 bases and 4 bases, in that order; junction bases with no gene match: 10. The CDR3, as DNA: TGTGCCAGCAGCACCTCGACAGGGTCCCGCACCGGGGAGCTGTTTTTT. Protein: CASSTSTGSRTGELFF.

This chain joins TRBV27 and TRBJ1-2, with 7 nucleotides matching TRBD1. Germline trimming cut 6 bases from V and 1 base from J; bases unmatched to any gene: 14. Germline assignment: CDR1 MNHEY and CDR2 SMNVEV (reference sequence). This CDR3 is 17 amino acids long. CDR3 sequence (DNA): TGTGCCAGCAGGCGGGACAGTCTCCCGTCCGTTAACTATGGCTACACCTTC. It codes for CASRRDSLPSVNYGYTF.

J is TRBJ2-7 and V is TRBV4-3; TRBD1 agrees at 7 bases. From germline, CDR1 is LGHNA and CDR2 YSLEER. V shed 4 bases, J shed 1 base, and the junction held 4 bases outside the gene matches. This CDR3 region has 14 residues. CDR3 in amino acids: CASSRDRVSYEQYF. CDR3 bases: TGCGCCAGCAGCCGGGACAGAGTATCCTACGAGCAGTACTTC.

The J gene is TRBJ2-3, the V gene TRBV9; 9 bases match TRBD2. J lost 4 bases, V lost 0 bases, and 6 bases had no gene match. Germline V lookup: CDR1 SGDLS, CDR2 YYNGEE. This CDR3 contains 16 residues. The DNA for the CDR3 is TGTGCCAGCAGCGTAGTGGTAGCGGGAGTCTCAGATACGCAGTATTTT. Translated, it gives CASSVVVAGVSDTQYF.

This clone has a handful of counts. The V gene is TRBV6-1, the J gene TRBJ2-1, with TRBD2 identical over 11 bases. The CDR3 loop spans 15 amino acids. Germline CDR1 is MNHNS and CDR2 is SASEGT. V was pared by 2 bases and J by 4 bases, with 1 base of the junction left unmatched. The CDR3 sequence: CASSERTSGYNEQFF. As DNA, the CDR3 is TGTGCCAGCAGTGAACGGACTAGCGGGTACAATGAGCAGTTCTTC.

The chain couples TRBV5-8 to TRBJ1-1; maybe TRBD1 (6 bases). Deletions cut 4 bases from V and 1 base from J, with 11 bases between. From germline, CDR1 is SGHTS and CDR2 YDEGEE. This CDR3 has 14 amino acids. CDR3 residues: CASSQETGNTEAFF. The CDR3 region has the DNA TGTGCCAGCAGCCAGGAGACAGGGAACACTGAAGCTTTCTTT.

The rearrangement joins TRBV7-8 to TRBJ2-7; TRBD2 might be the D (5 bases). The germline V and J ends were trimmed by 4 bases and 0 bases, with 10 bases remaining between them. This CDR3 is built from 14 residues. Germline lookup yields CDR1 SGHVS and CDR2 FQNEAQ. For the CDR3, the DNA is TGTGCCAGCAGCTCCCGGACTGGCTCCTACGAGCAGTACTTC. It encodes CASSSRTGSYEQYF. The whole variable domain, filled in from reference TRBV7-8 and TRBJ2-7, reads GAGVSQSPRYKVAKRGQDVALRCDPISGHVSLFWYQQALGQGPEFLTYFQNEAQLDKSGLPSDRFFAERPEGSVSTLKIQRTQQEDSAVYLCASSSRTGSYEQYFGPGTRLTVT.

This chain connects TRBV10-3 to TRBJ1-1, with D perhaps matching TRBD1 (6 bases). The germline CDR1 and CDR2 sequences are ENHRY and SYGVKD. CDR3 length equals 15 residues. V lost 7 bases to trimming and J lost 3 bases, with 18 bases between them. CDR3 protein: CAITTMTGGYTEAFF. In nucleotides, the CDR3 is TGTGCCATCACCACCATGACAGGAGGATACACTGAAGCTTTCTTT.

The chain links TRBV27 to TRBJ2-1; 7 bases match TRBD1. The V segment lost 6 bases and the J segment 6 bases; nucleotides outside the gene matches: 8. The CDR3 loop spans 14 amino acids. Germline V gives CDR1 MNHEY, CDR2 SMNVEV (reference sequence). The CDR3 region has the DNA TGTGCCAGCAGATACGCGACAGGGTCCAATGAGCAGTTCTTC. Protein product: CASRYATGSNEQFF.

CDR3 coding DNA: TGCGCCAGCAGCTTGGCCGGCGGGAGGGCCGGGGATACGCAGTATTTT. Amino acids: CASSLAGGRAGDTQYF. The chain employs TRBV5-1 and TRBJ2-3, with TRBD2 matching over 9 bases. CDR3 size: 16 residues. The junction had 8 bases not matched to a gene; V was cut back by 0 bases and J by 6 bases. Looked up from germline, CDR1 is SGHRS and CDR2 is YFSETQ.

The chain is built from TRBV7-9 and TRBJ2-5; 8 bases agree with TRBD2. Germline CDR1 SEHNR, CDR2 FQNEAQ (reference sequence). J was trimmed by 5 bases and V by 7 bases; bases with no gene match: 15. This CDR3 is built from 16 residues. The CDR3 loop reads CASTKGNGGAGETQYF. Here the CDR3 DNA reads TGTGCCAGCACCAAGGGGAACGGGGGGGCAGGGGAGACCCAGTACTTC.

This sequence joins TRBV25-1 and TRBJ2-3, with unresolved D. Trimming took off 1 base at V and 0 bases at J, with 8 bases between the two ends. This CDR3 has 15 amino acids. Germline V gene sequence: CDR1 MGHDK, CDR2 SYGVNS. CDR3 sequence reads: CASSESGPSTDTQYF. The CDR3 coding sequence is TGTGCCAGCAGTGAATCTGGCCCTAGCACAGATACGCAGTATTTT.

The table lists this clone with a count of one. J is TRBJ2-3 and V is TRBV11-2, with 14 bases identical to TRBD2. The V gene end was trimmed by 5 bases and the J gene end by 2 bases; junction bases not matched to a gene: 9. The germline gives CDR1 SGHAT, CDR2 FQNNGV. The CDR3 loop spans 18 amino acids. The CDR3 loop is CASSPNQGLAGVTDTQYF. The CDR3 nucleotides are TGTGCCAGCAGCCCAAACCAGGGACTAGCGGGAGTCACAGATACGCAGTATTTT.

The count of this clone is one. The junction does not match germline at one end; this may be a read error. This CDR3 is also generated by other DNA sequences in the sample. This chain connects TRBV4-3 to TRBJ1-6; D unresolved. This CDR3 comprises 15 residues. CDR1 and CDR2 (germline): LGHNA, YSLEER. The CDR3 loop is CASSQGGVHNSPLHF. CDR3 in DNA: TGCGCCAGCAGCCAAGGCGGTGTGCATAATTCCCCCCTCCACTTT.

The chain combines TRBV9 with TRBJ2-1; no reliable D call. Germline V gene data show CDR1 as SGDLS and CDR2 as YYNGEE. Between the trimmed V and J ends, which lost 0 bases and 2 bases, there was a span of 6 bases. CDR3 length: 14 amino acids. The CDR3 DNA sequence: TGTGCCAGCAGCGTAGCTGACACCTACAATGAGCAGTTCTTC. It codes for CASSVADTYNEQFF.

This clone was found a few times. V gene TRBV18 combines with J gene TRBJ2-7; D may be TRBD1 (5 bases). Germline lookup yields CDR1 KGHSH and CDR2 LQKENI. The ends were cut back, 6 bases at V and 3 bases at J, with 18 bases in the middle. The CDR3 consists of 15 residues. This CDR3 reads CASSPSQGLSYEQYF. The CDR3 DNA is TGTGCCAGCTCCCCGTCTCAGGGTTTGAGCTACGAGCAGTACTTC.

This chain connects TRBV9 to TRBJ2-2; 12 bases fit TRBD2. J lost 3 bases, V lost 0 bases, and 0 bases had no gene match. The length of the CDR3 is 16 residues. Germline-derived CDR1 and CDR2 are SGDLS and YYNGEE. In nucleotides, the CDR3 is TGTGCCAGCAGCGTAGGACTAGCGGGGGACACCGGGGAGCTGTTTTTT. Residues: CASSVGLAGDTGELFF.

This sequence joins TRBV7-2 and TRBJ2-2, with 8 bases lining up with TRBD2. Germline trimming cut 6 bases from V and 0 bases from J; bases unmatched to any gene: 3. This CDR3 contains 15 residues. Germline V gives CDR1 SGHTA, CDR2 FQGNSA. CDR3 nucleotides: TGTGCCAGCAGGGGCGGGAGGACGAACACCGGGGAGCTGTTTTTT. Translating it yields CASRGGRTNTGELFF.

V gene TRBV5-1 combines with J gene TRBJ2-3, with 10 positions matching TRBD1. This CDR3 contains 18 residues. The trim removed 4 bases at V and 1 base at J, leaving 12 bases unmatched. Germline loops: CDR1 SGHRS, CDR2 YFSETQ. In DNA, the CDR3 is TGCGCCAGCAGCCGGGTTGGGACAGGGGTTAGAGGCACAGATACGCAGTATTTT. Translation gives CASSRVGTGVRGTDTQYF.

This clone was seen just once. This chain links TRBV11-2 with TRBJ1-3; D perhaps matches TRBD1 (5 bases). CDR1 and CDR2 (germline): SGHAT, FQNNGV. Trimming took 0 bases from V and 4 from J, leaving 13 bases between them. This CDR3 contains 16 residues. CDR3 loop: CASSLDPGVSGNTIYF. In DNA, the CDR3 is TGTGCCAGCAGCTTAGATCCGGGGGTATCCGGAAACACCATATATTTT.

The rearrangement links TRBV27 to TRBJ2-3, with D perhaps matching TRBD2 (5 bases). This CDR3 is 16 amino acids long. Germline CDR1 and CDR2: MNHEY and SMNVEV (reference sequence). V was pared by 0 bases and J by 4 bases, with 14 bases between. The CDR3, as DNA: TGTGCCAGCAGTTTATCTGGGCCGCGGAGGCCAGATACGCAGTATTTT. It encodes CASSLSGPRRPDTQYF.

This chain connects TRBV6-5 to TRBJ2-7, with D perhaps TRBD2 (5 bases). CDR3 length equals 14 residues. The germline V and J ends were trimmed by 9 bases and 1 base, with 16 bases remaining between them. Germline lookup yields CDR1 MNHEY and CDR2 SVGAGI. The CDR3 is CASSLKRLSYEQYF. CDR3 DNA sequence: TGTGCCAGTTCGTTAAAGCGGTTATCCTACGAGCAGTACTTC.

The chain employs TRBV29-1 and TRBJ2-5, with 8 bases fitting TRBD1. The CDR3 has 13 residues. Germline V gene data show CDR1 as SQVTM and CDR2 as ANQGSEA. The junction had 7 bases not matched to a gene; V was cut back by 5 bases and J by 5 bases. The CDR3 nucleotides are TGCAGCGTTTCCAGGACAGGGAGGGAGACCCAGTACTTC. Its protein is CSVSRTGRETQYF. The full variable domain, its missing parts supplied by reference TRBV29-1 and TRBJ2-5, is SAVISQKPSRDICQRGTSLTIQCQVDSQVTMMFWYRQQPGQSLTLIATANQGSEATYESGFVIDKFPISRPNLTFSTLTVSNMSPEDSSIYLCSVSRTGRETQYFGPGTRLLVL.

The genes are TRBV30 and TRBJ1-3; D call uncertain. V was cut by 2 bases and J by 0 bases, with 11 bases left in between. This CDR3 spans 15 amino acids. From germline, CDR1 is GTSNPN and CDR2 SVGIG (reference sequence). CDR3 DNA: TGTGCCTGGAGTAATGAGAGAAGCTCTGGAAACACCATATATTTT. Its translation is CAWSNERSSGNTIYF. Full variable domain (missing parts from reference TRBV30 and TRBJ1-3): SQTIHQWPATLVQPVGSPLSLECTVEGTSNPNLYWYRQAAGRGLQLLFYSVGIGQISSEVPQNLSASRPQDRQFILSSKKLLLSDSGFYLCAWSNERSSGNTIYFGEGSWLTVV.

The chain carries TRBV19 and TRBJ2-5; weak D call: TRBD1 (6 bases). The last part of the DNA fits TRBJ2-7 better; the J call may be wrong. CDR3 length: 13 amino acids. Germline V gives CDR1 LNHDA, CDR2 SQIVND (reference sequence). CDR3 loop: CASSIGTAYEQYF. CDR3 DNA sequence: TGTGCCAGTAGTATAGGGACAGCCTACGAGCAGTACTTC.

The V gene is TRBV5-1, the J gene TRBJ1-1; the match to TRBD1 covers 7 bases. The J segment lost 1 base and the V segment lost 0 bases, leaving 3 bases of the junction unmatched. The CDR3 is 15 amino acids. Germline V CDR1 and CDR2: SGHRS, YFSETQ. The CDR3 sequence is CASSLVPGGNTEAFF. The CDR3 nucleotides read TGCGCCAGCAGCTTGGTCCCAGGGGGGAACACTGAAGCTTTCTTT.

V and J are TRBV19 and TRBJ2-7; D may be TRBD2 (6 bases). This CDR3 spans 15 amino acids. Germline V gene data show CDR1 as LNHDA and CDR2 as SQIVND (reference sequence). Trimming removed 9 bases from V and 0 bases from J, with 18 bases in between. CDR3 loop: CARPLPGVNSYEQYF. The CDR3, as DNA: TGTGCCAGGCCACTTCCGGGGGTCAACTCCTACGAGCAGTACTTC.

CDR3 coding DNA: TGTGCCAGCTCACCGGTAAGGGGACAGGGGTTTCAGCCCCAGCATTTT. This gives the protein CASSPVRGQGFQPQHF. The genes are TRBV18 and TRBJ1-5, with 10 bases aligning to TRBD1. The V gene end was trimmed by 3 bases and the J gene end by 6 bases; junction bases not matched to a gene: 8. This CDR3 region has 16 residues. Germline-derived CDR1 and CDR2 are KGHSH and LQKENI.

The rearrangement links TRBV19 to TRBJ1-1, with D possibly being TRBD1 (6 bases). V lost 3 bases, J lost 7 bases, and 9 bases lay in between. This CDR3 has 12 residues. The germline V gene has CDR1 LNHDA and CDR2 SQIVND (reference sequence). CDR3 sequence reads: CASSMTGLEAFF. CDR3 coding DNA: TGTGCCAGTAGTATGACAGGACTTGAAGCTTTCTTT.

The J gene is TRBJ2-5, the V gene TRBV7-2; 14 bases line up with TRBD2. With 1 base clipped from V and 4 bases from J, the junction kept 5 bases outside the gene matches. The CDR3 contains 17 residues. Germline V lookup: CDR1 SGHTA, CDR2 FQGNSA. The CDR3 nucleotides are TGTGCCAGCAGCTTAGTTGGGGGACTAGCGGGGGTAGAGACCCAGTACTTC. It specifies CASSLVGGLAGVETQYF. The variable domain in full, completed from reference TRBV7-2 and TRBJ2-5, reads GAGVSQSPSNKVTEKGKDVELRCDPISGHTALYWYRQSLGQGLEFLIYFQGNSAPDKSGLPSDRFSAERTGGSVSTLTIQRTQQEDSAVYLCASSLVGGLAGVETQYFGPGTRLLVL.

The chain employs TRBV5-4 and TRBJ1-6; a weak D match, TRBD1 (5 bases). CDR3 length: 14 amino acids. In germline, CDR1 is SGHNT, CDR2 YYREEE (reference sequence). The ends were cut back, 3 bases at V and 10 bases at J, with 14 bases in the middle. CDR3 region: CASSYFDSGSPLHF. Written as DNA, the CDR3 is TGTGCCAGCAGCTACTTTGACAGCGGGTCACCCCTCCACTTT.